The 22 T cell receptor beta chains given below trace back to one sample, sequenced in a study of cytotoxic CD8 clonotypes in ibrutinib-treated CLL. Repertoires were generated with immunoSEQ multiplex PCR, while TCRdb's copy carries only in-frame clones and drops some. In the table there are roughly 150,000 clones, over 75% of which are singletons. The sequencing used PBMCs, collected at disease progression, from a patient treated with ibrutinib. The origin of the receptors is a human donor with chronic lymphocytic leukemia.

V is TRBV27 and J is TRBJ1-2; tentative D call: TRBD1 (6 bases). The V end was cut by 6 bases, the J end by 6 bases, with 14 bases between. The length of the CDR3 is 13 residues. Germline-derived CDR1 and CDR2 are MNHEY and SMNVEV (reference sequence). The CDR3 spells CASRVDSLHGYTF. The CDR3 coding sequence is TGTGCCAGCAGGGTGGACAGCCTTCATGGCTACACCTTC.

The gene calls are TRBV28 and TRBJ1-5, with D hard to call. The V gene's germline CDR1 is MDHEN and CDR2 SYDVKM. This CDR3 has 15 residues. V lost 2 bases, J lost 0 bases, and 8 bases lay in between. The DNA for the CDR3 is TGTGCCAGCAGTTTAACCAGGAATAGCAATCAGCCCCAGCATTTT. It specifies CASSLTRNSNQPQHF.

This clone showed up just a few times. V gene TRBV5-1 combines with J gene TRBJ2-1; no firm D call. CDR1 is SGHRS, CDR2 YFSETQ, per germline. CDR3 length: 14 amino acids. Trimming left V 0 bases short and J 3 bases short, with 7 bases between. The chain's CDR3 is CASSLDSFYNEQFF. CDR3 in DNA: TGCGCCAGCAGCTTGGATAGCTTCTACAATGAGCAGTTCTTC.

This chain links TRBV27 with TRBJ1-2; TRBD1 might be the D (5 bases). V was shortened by 0 bases and J by 3 bases, with 11 bases between the two germline ends. The length of the CDR3 is 15 residues. CDR1 MNHEY and CDR2 SMNVEV come from the germline V gene (reference sequence). CDR3 sequence (DNA): TGTGCCAGCAGTTTATCGTCAGGGCTTGACTATGGCTACACCTTC. Its protein is CASSLSSGLDYGYTF.

The rearrangement links TRBV7-9 to TRBJ1-2; no clear D gene. This CDR3 has 12 residues. Germline V lookup: CDR1 SEHNR, CDR2 FQNEAQ (reference sequence). V was shortened by 1 base and J by 8 bases, with 8 bases between the two germline ends. This CDR3 is CASSLVGLGYTF. The CDR3 bases are TGTGCCAGCAGCTTAGTAGGGTTAGGCTACACCTTC.

The V and J genes are TRBV19 and TRBJ2-7; 9 nucleotides line up with TRBD1. The CDR3 is 14 amino acids. Germline V gene data show CDR1 as LNHDA and CDR2 as SQIVND (reference sequence). J was trimmed by 3 bases and V by 7 bases; bases with no gene match: 7. CDR3 sequence: CASNSGTGYYEQYF. CDR3 in DNA: TGTGCCAGTAATTCCGGGACAGGGTACTACGAGCAGTACTTC.

The chain links TRBV7-9 to TRBJ2-1, with a possible D match to TRBD1 (6 bases). V dropped 5 bases and J dropped 4 bases, with 15 bases sitting between them. This CDR3 is 15 amino acids long. Germline loops: CDR1 SEHNR, CDR2 FQNEAQ (reference sequence). The CDR3 protein is CASSALADRYNEQFF. CDR3 DNA sequence: TGTGCCAGCAGCGCGCTTGCGGACAGATACAATGAGCAGTTCTTC.

This chain uses TRBV18 with TRBJ1-4; 7 positions agree with TRBD1. J was trimmed by 5 bases and V by 6 bases; bases with no gene match: 9. This CDR3 region has 15 residues. Germline CDR1 is KGHSH and CDR2 is LQKENI. CDR3 residues: CASSPNRGENEKLFF. The CDR3 DNA sequence: TGTGCCAGCTCTCCAAACAGGGGAGAGAATGAAAAACTGTTTTTT.

The chain couples TRBV6-5 to TRBJ2-3; tentatively, D is TRBD2 (7 bases). Germline CDR1 and CDR2: MNHEY and SVGAGI. The CDR3 runs to 14 residues. V lost 10 bases and J 3 bases, leaving 17 bases between the germline ends. CDR3 region: CAIKRGARTDTQYF. The CDR3 DNA follows: TGTGCCATTAAACGGGGGGCTAGGACAGATACGCAGTATTTT.

The chain employs TRBV20-1 and TRBJ1-4; no clear D. The CDR3 is 11 residues long. Germline V gene lookup returns CDR1 DFQATT and CDR2 SNEGSKA (reference sequence). V was shortened by 3 bases and J by 13 bases, with 12 bases between the two germline ends. The CDR3, as DNA: TGCAGTGCTAGGGAGCCCAACGGACTGTTTTTT. It translates to CSAREPNGLFF.

The rearrangement joins TRBV15 to TRBJ1-5; 10 bases are a match to TRBD1. Germline-derived CDR1 and CDR2 are LNHNV and YYDKDF (reference sequence). Trimming took 6 bases from V and 5 from J; bases not matched to a gene: 10. The CDR3 is 16 residues long. This CDR3 reads CATRPSPGTGDQPQHF. The CDR3, as DNA: TGTGCCACCAGGCCGAGTCCCGGGACAGGGGATCAGCCCCAGCATTTT.

The chain recombines TRBV5-6 with TRBJ2-5; 8 bases align to TRBD1. CDR3 length equals 15 residues. After removal of 0 bases from V and 5 bases from J, the junction contained 6 bases not matched to a gene. Per germline, CDR1 SGHDT and CDR2 YYEEEE. CDR3 in amino acids: CASSLGLTGGETQYF. The CDR3 nucleotides read TGTGCCAGCAGCTTGGGTCTTACAGGGGGGGAGACCCAGTACTTC.

The chain uses TRBV6-6 and TRBJ2-2, with D hard to call. The CDR3 runs to 11 residues. V dropped 2 bases and J dropped 11 bases, with 6 bases sitting between them. Per germline, CDR1 MNHNY and CDR2 SVGAGI (reference sequence). CDR3: CASSYDGELFF. Here the CDR3 DNA reads TGTGCCAGCAGTTACGATGGAGAGCTGTTTTTT.

V and J are TRBV10-2 and TRBJ1-5; D is unresolved. Trimming took 4 bases from V and 3 from J, leaving 7 bases between them. The germline V gene has CDR1 WSHSY and CDR2 SAAADI. This CDR3 spans 13 amino acids. CDR3 protein: CASSVGYNQPQHF. The DNA of the CDR3 is TGCGCCAGCAGTGTGGGGTACAATCAGCCCCAGCATTTT.

CDR3 nucleotide sequence: TGTGCCAGCTCACCAGCCGGGACATCGAACTATGGCTACACCTTC. This sequence encodes CASSPAGTSNYGYTF. The chain carries TRBV18 and TRBJ1-2; D is possibly TRBD1 (6 bases). The CDR3 contains 15 residues. Deletions cut 2 bases from V and 2 bases from J, with 12 bases between. Germline CDR1 KGHSH, CDR2 LQKENI.

The V and J genes are TRBV28 and TRBJ1-2, with 10 bases matching TRBD1. Trimming at V came to 6 bases and at J to 2 bases, leaving 3 bases not matched to a gene. From germline, CDR1 is MDHEN and CDR2 SYDVKM. The CDR3 loop spans 14 amino acids. The CDR3 is CASRGQGLNYGYTF. CDR3 nucleotides: TGTGCCAGCAGGGGACAGGGGTTAAACTATGGCTACACCTTC.

The chain employs TRBV27 and TRBJ2-7, with 7 bases identical to TRBD1. There are 15 residues in the CDR3. The junction had 8 bases not matched to a gene; V was cut back by 5 bases and J by 1 base. In germline, CDR1 is MNHEY, CDR2 SMNVEV (reference sequence). Here the CDR3 DNA reads TGTGCCAGCAGTCCGTACCAGGGACAGTCCTACGAGCAGTACTTC. Translating it yields CASSPYQGQSYEQYF.

The gene calls are TRBV9 and TRBJ2-3, with D possibly TRBD1 on 6 matching bases. There are 16 residues in the CDR3. Germline V gives CDR1 SGDLS, CDR2 YYNGEE. Trimming stripped 3 bases from V and 5 bases from J, with 19 bases between. The CDR3 region is CASSAHPQGLGDTQYF. DNA of the CDR3: TGTGCCAGCAGCGCCCACCCCCAGGGGTTAGGAGATACGCAGTATTTT.

The rearrangement uses TRBV18 and TRBJ2-2; D possibly matches TRBD1 or TRBD2 (5 bases each). V dropped 11 bases and J dropped 0 bases, with 10 bases sitting between them. The CDR3 has 13 amino acids. Germline CDR1 reads KGHSH; CDR2 reads LQKENI. In nucleotides, the CDR3 is TGTGCCTGTCGGGGCACGAACACCGGGGAGCTGTTTTTT. Translation: CACRGTNTGELFF.

CDR3 amino acids: CASSFLTNEKLFF. The DNA for the CDR3 is TGTGCCAGCAGCTTCCTCACTAATGAAAAACTGTTTTTT. The chain carries TRBV7-6 and TRBJ1-4, with D unclear. Germline V gene lookup returns CDR1 SGHVS and CDR2 FNYEAQ. Trimming took off 3 bases at V and 2 bases at J, with 4 bases between the two ends. CDR3 size: 13 residues.

This chain links TRBV5-1 with TRBJ2-2; 11 bases match TRBD2. The CDR3 is 15 residues long. Germline CDR1 is SGHRS and CDR2 is YFSETQ. With V trimmed by 3 bases and J by 3 bases, 1 base remained unmatched. The CDR3 loop is CASSSLAGDTGELFF. CDR3 sequence (DNA): TGCGCCAGCAGCTCACTAGCGGGAGACACCGGGGAGCTGTTTTTT.

The V call is TRBV29-1, the J call TRBJ2-7, with D perhaps assigned TRBD1 or TRBD2 (6 bases each). The CDR3 is 13 amino acids. The germline V and J ends were trimmed by 4 bases and 0 bases, with 10 bases remaining between them. Germline CDR1 and CDR2: SQVTM and ANQGSEA. This CDR3 is CSVGGGTSYEQYF. Here the CDR3 DNA reads TGCAGCGTTGGAGGGGGGACCTCCTACGAGCAGTACTTC.